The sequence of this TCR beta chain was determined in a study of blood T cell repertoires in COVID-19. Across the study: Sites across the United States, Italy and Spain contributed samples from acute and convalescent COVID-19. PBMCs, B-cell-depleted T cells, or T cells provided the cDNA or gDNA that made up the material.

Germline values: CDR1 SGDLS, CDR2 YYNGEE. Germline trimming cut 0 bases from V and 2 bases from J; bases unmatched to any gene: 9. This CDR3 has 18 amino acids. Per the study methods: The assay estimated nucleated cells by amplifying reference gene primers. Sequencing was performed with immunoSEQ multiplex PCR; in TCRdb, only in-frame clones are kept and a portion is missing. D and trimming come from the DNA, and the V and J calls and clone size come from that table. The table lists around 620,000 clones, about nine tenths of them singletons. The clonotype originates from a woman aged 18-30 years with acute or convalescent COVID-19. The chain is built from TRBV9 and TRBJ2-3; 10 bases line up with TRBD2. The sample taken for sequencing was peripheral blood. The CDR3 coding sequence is TGTGCCAGCAGCGTAGGATCTAGCGGGGGTATCCACACAGATACGCAGTATTTT. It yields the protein CASSVGSSGGIHTDTQYF.